This T cell receptor (beta chain) derives from a study of T cell responses to AZD1222 COVID-19 vaccine. Study-wide points: Spike-specific TCR breadth and depth were elevated following two AZD1222 doses. Repertoire sampling happened only post peak T cell response.

Produced via immunoSEQ multiplex PCR; TCRdb's table is partial and in-frame only. Of about 120,000 clones detected, 88% appear once; the ten largest clones hold less than 6.5%. This clone was found once. Its specificity is not known. Trimming cost V 5 bases and J 4 bases; bases outside gene matches: 10. The CDR3 spans 16 residues. Germline loops: CDR1 MRHNA, CDR2 SNTAGT. This specimen consisted of peripheral blood, obtained on day 0 of AZD1222 vaccination. This chain connects TRBV6-4 to TRBJ2-3, with 9 bases lining up with TRBD2. This clonotype was sampled from an adult in good health. The CDR3 spells CASSLGTSTAADTQYF. The CDR3 nucleotides are TGTGCCAGCAGTCTGGGGACTAGCACAGCAGCAGATACGCAGTATTTT.